This T cell receptor beta chain was obtained from a study of blood T cell repertoires in COVID-19. The wider study: The samples span acute and convalescent COVID-19 from the United States, Italy and Spain.

Sequencing used immunoSEQ multiplex PCR; TCRdb keeps in-frame clones, though not all of them. The sample lists under 200,000 clones; over 75% were seen once. This sequence originates from a woman aged 45 to 65 who had recovered from COVID-19. Sample: PBMCs or T cells enriched from blood (not recorded which).

CDR3 bases: TGTGCCAGCAGCAAAGAACAGGGCTCTGAAGCTTTCTTT. Translated, it gives CASSKEQGSEAFF. This chain connects TRBV21-1 to TRBJ1-1; TRBD1, the table's D call, lacks a check against the DNA. TRBV21-1 is reported as a pseudogene. CDR3 length: 13 residues.